Presented here are 25 T cell receptor beta chains from one specimen sequenced in a study of blood T cell repertoires in COVID-19. TCRdb keeps only in-frame clones here, not all; method: immunoSEQ multiplex PCR. The table has about 270,000 clones, roughly 80% seen once. Sample: peripheral blood. Receptors originate from a woman aged 45-65 years who had recovered from COVID-19.

The chain employs TRBV30 and TRBJ2-2; possible D gene TRBD2, 5 bases. The CDR3 runs to 13 residues. With 4 bases removed from V and 1 base from J, the gap between germline ends came to 7 bases. From germline, CDR1 is GTSNPN and CDR2 SVGIG (reference sequence). CDR3 sequence reads: CAWIEGNTGELFF. The CDR3 region has the DNA TGTGCCTGGATTGAGGGGAACACCGGGGAGCTGTTTTTT.

This clone was observed a handful of times. This chain joins TRBV7-3 and TRBJ2-2; tentative D call: TRBD2 (6 bases). The CDR3 covers 14 residues. Germline V lookup: CDR1 SGHTA, CDR2 FQGTGA. V was shortened by 4 bases and J by 6 bases, with 12 bases between the two germline ends. The CDR3 sequence: CASSSGTLSGELFF. In DNA form, the CDR3 reads TGTGCCAGCAGCTCCGGGACTTTGTCCGGGGAGCTGTTTTTT.

The gene calls are TRBV11-2 and TRBJ2-7; 8 positions agree with TRBD1. V was pared by 0 bases and J by 2 bases, with 3 bases of the junction left unmatched. The CDR3 is 15 amino acids. Germline V gene data show CDR1 as SGHAT and CDR2 as FQNNGV. The CDR3, as DNA: TGTGCCAGCAGCTTAGAGGGACAGGCGACCTACGAGCAGTACTTC. Translated, it gives CASSLEGQATYEQYF. Combining the CDR3 with reference TRBV11-2 and TRBJ2-7 gives the whole variable domain EAGVAQSPRYKIIEKRQSVAFWCNPISGHATLYWYQQILGQGPKLLIQFQNNGVVDDSQLPKDRFSAERLKGVDSTLKIQPAKLEDSAVYLCASSLEGQATYEQYFGPGTRLTVT.

The V call is TRBV9, the J call TRBJ1-2; D is possibly TRBD1 (6 bases). Trimming cost V 4 bases and J 10 bases, with 20 bases left between them. CDR3 size: 14 residues. Germline assignment: CDR1 SGDLS and CDR2 YYNGEE. CDR3 amino acids: CASSPPGHTSSYTF. The CDR3 DNA reads TGTGCCAGCAGCCCTCCGGGACATACTTCATCCTACACCTTC.

The chain combines TRBV5-4 with TRBJ2-5; 11 bases are a match to TRBD2. Germline-derived CDR1 and CDR2 are SGHNT and YYREEE (reference sequence). The CDR3 runs to 18 residues. Trimming removed 0 bases from V and 4 bases from J; junction bases left unmatched: 11. CDR3 in amino acids: CASSLDTSGGRRGETQYF. As DNA, the CDR3 is TGTGCCAGCAGCTTGGATACTAGCGGGGGCCGACGGGGAGAGACCCAGTACTTC.

The chain uses TRBV28 and TRBJ1-2, with 8 positions matching TRBD1. Losses at the gene ends were 7 bases for V and 4 bases for J; bases not matched to a gene: 8. This CDR3 is built from 14 residues. Germline loops: CDR1 MDHEN, CDR2 SYDVKM. The CDR3 DNA follows: TGTGCCAGCATCGGACAGGGTCTCATCTATGGCTACACCTTC. Protein sequence: CASIGQGLIYGYTF.

This clone has more than one count but fewer than ten. The chain has TRBV30 and TRBJ2-2, with D unresolved. Germline CDR1 reads GTSNPN; CDR2 reads SVGIG (reference sequence). Trimming pared 3 bases from V and 0 bases from J, leaving 8 bases between. The CDR3 has 14 amino acids. The CDR3 DNA reads as TGTGCCTGGAGAGACATCTCGAACACCGGGGAGCTGTTTTTT. As protein: CAWRDISNTGELFF.

V and J are TRBV27 and TRBJ1-5; D remains ambiguous. V was trimmed by 0 bases and J by 2 bases, leaving 8 bases between them. The CDR3 spans 15 residues. Germline V CDR1 and CDR2: MNHEY, SMNVEV (reference sequence). The CDR3 region is CASSLSGGGNQPQHF. In nucleotides, the CDR3 is TGTGCCAGCAGTTTATCGGGCGGGGGCAATCAGCCCCAGCATTTT.

This clone was counted a few times. The V call is TRBV11-2, the J call TRBJ2-3, with 8 bases that match TRBD2. CDR1 is SGHAT, CDR2 FQNNGV, per germline. The trim removed 1 base at V and 2 bases at J, leaving 5 bases unmatched. This CDR3 has 16 amino acids. CDR3 sequence (DNA): TGTGCCAGCAGCTTAGGGGCTAGCGGGTACACAGATACGCAGTATTTT. The encoded protein is CASSLGASGYTDTQYF.

V usage is TRBV27 and J usage is TRBJ1-3; D is ambiguous. CDR3 length: 12 residues. Trimming took off 8 bases at V and 7 bases at J, with 12 bases between the two ends. Germline V gene sequence: CDR1 MNHEY, CDR2 SMNVEV (reference sequence). As DNA, the CDR3 is TGTGCCAGCCAAGGGCGGGAGAACACCATATATTTT. It codes for CASQGRENTIYF.

The chain employs TRBV5-5 and TRBJ1-1; tentative D call: TRBD1 (6 bases). The germline V and J ends were trimmed by 1 base and 1 base, with 8 bases remaining between them. Germline V CDR1 and CDR2: SGHKS, YYEKEE (reference sequence). The CDR3 is 14 amino acids. The CDR3 DNA reads as TGTGCCAGCAGCTTGACAGGGCAGAACACTGAAGCTTTCTTT. Translating gives CASSLTGQNTEAFF.

This clone has a single count. The chain recombines TRBV5-1 with TRBJ2-3; 8 bases map to TRBD2. V lost 4 bases to trimming and J lost 3 bases; unmatched junction nucleotides: 10. CDR3 length equals 16 residues. Germline CDR1 and CDR2: SGHRS and YFSETQ. The CDR3 DNA reads as TGCGCCAGCAGCAAGACAGGTAGCGGGGTTACAGATACGCAGTATTTT. It is translated as CASSKTGSGVTDTQYF. The full variable domain, completed using reference TRBV5-1 and TRBJ2-3, is KAGVTQTPRYLIKTRGQQVTLSCSPISGHRSVSWYQQTPGQGLQFLFEYFSETQRNKGNFPGRFSGRQFSNSRSEMNVSTLELGDSALYLCASSKTGSGVTDTQYFGPGTRLTVL.

This rearrangement joins TRBV18 to TRBJ2-3, with a tentative D call TRBD1 (6 bases). The CDR3 is 14 amino acids. Germline CDR1 KGHSH, CDR2 LQKENI. The ends were cut back, 6 bases at V and 5 bases at J, with 15 bases in the middle. CDR3 DNA: TGTGCCAGCTCCCCCCAGGGGCGTGGAGATACGCAGTATTTT. As protein: CASSPQGRGDTQYF.

This clone has more than one count but fewer than ten. V gene TRBV7-3 combines with J gene TRBJ2-7; 9 bases align to TRBD1. Per the germline V gene, CDR1 is SGHTA and CDR2 is FQGTGA. The CDR3 covers 14 residues. The V gene end was trimmed by 4 bases and the J gene end by 5 bases; junction bases not matched to a gene: 6. CDR3 nucleotide sequence: TGTGCCAGCAGCTCCGGGACAGGGTCCCACGAGCAGTACTTC. Its protein is CASSSGTGSHEQYF. Variable domain in full (rest from reference TRBV7-3 and TRBJ2-7): GAGVSQTPSNKVTEKGKYVELRCDPISGHTALYWYRQSLGQGPEFLIYFQGTGAADDSGLPNDRFFAVRPEGSVSTLKIQRTERGDSAVYLCASSSGTGSHEQYFGPGTRLTVT.

The gene calls are TRBV6-5 and TRBJ2-5, with 11 bases lining up with TRBD1. The J segment lost 5 bases and the V segment lost 4 bases, leaving 6 bases of the junction unmatched. The CDR3 loop spans 15 amino acids. Germline CDR1 reads MNHEY; CDR2 reads SVGAGI. The CDR3 bases are TGTGCCAGCAGTTTACCGGGACAGGGGGGGGAGACCCAGTACTTC. It is translated as CASSLPGQGGETQYF.

CDR3 loop: CASSAGDRNQPQHF. In DNA form, the CDR3 reads TGTGCCAGCAGTGCTGGGGACAGGAATCAGCCCCAGCATTTT. The chain uses TRBV28 and TRBJ1-5; 8 bases are shared with TRBD1. CDR1 is MDHEN, CDR2 SYDVKM, per germline. V lost 5 bases, J lost 4 bases, and 4 bases stayed unmatched. This CDR3 spans 14 amino acids.

The genes are TRBV7-8 and TRBJ2-7; D remains unclear. CDR3 length: 14 amino acids. The V end lost 3 bases, the J end lost 2 bases, and 11 bases lay between the germline ends. CDR1 and CDR2 from the germline V gene are SGHVS and FQNEAQ. CDR3 sequence: CASSFSSSPYEQYF. CDR3 in DNA: TGTGCCAGCAGCTTCTCCTCCAGTCCCTACGAGCAGTACTTC.

This clone appeared once. The chain combines TRBV10-3 with TRBJ2-7; D might be TRBD2 (5 bases). The CDR3 is made up of 17 amino acids. Germline V gene lookup returns CDR1 ENHRY and CDR2 SYGVKD. V dropped 3 bases and J dropped 4 bases, with 22 bases sitting between them. CDR3 bases: TGTGCCATCAGTGACAACCGGGCAGGAGGAACCTTATACGAGCAGTACTTC. Translating gives CAISDNRAGGTLYEQYF.

There are a few counts of this clone. The chain carries TRBV4-3 and TRBJ2-5; weak D call: TRBD2 (6 bases). The CDR3 is 16 residues long. V was shortened by 1 base and J by 5 bases, with 17 bases between the two germline ends. Germline V gives CDR1 LGHNA, CDR2 YSLEER. DNA for the CDR3: TGCGCCAGCAGCCAAGGGCTAGCGATCCTCCCGGAGACCCAGTACTTC. Its protein is CASSQGLAILPETQYF.

The rearrangement joins TRBV18 to TRBJ2-1; 13 bases align to TRBD2. CDR1 and CDR2 from the germline V gene are KGHSH and LQKENI. This CDR3 comprises 19 residues. The ends lost 1 base at V and 0 bases at J; junction bases unmatched: 6. DNA of the CDR3: TGTGCCAGCTCACCACGACTAGCGGGAGGCCCCTCCTCCTACAATGAGCAGTTCTTC. It is translated as CASSPRLAGGPSSYNEQFF.

The chain combines TRBV19 with TRBJ1-1, with D tentatively TRBD1 (6 bases). CDR1 is LNHDA, CDR2 SQIVND, per germline (reference sequence). V lost 4 bases and J 0 bases, leaving 12 bases between the germline ends. There are 15 residues in the CDR3. The DNA for the CDR3 is TGTGCCAGTAGTAGATCACAGGGTTTGAACACTGAAGCTTTCTTT. The encoded protein is CASSRSQGLNTEAFF.

The chain couples TRBV5-1 to TRBJ1-1; 9 bases line up with TRBD1. V trimming: 3 bases; J trimming: 5 bases; junction bases outside the gene matches: 5. Germline loops: CDR1 SGHRS, CDR2 YFSETQ. The CDR3 is 14 residues long. In DNA, the CDR3 is TGCGCCAGCAGCTCCACAGGGGGCGGAACTGAAGCTTTCTTT. It yields the protein CASSSTGGGTEAFF.

This chain uses TRBV7-9 with TRBJ1-1; 10 bases match TRBD1. The CDR3 has 18 residues. Germline V lookup: CDR1 SEHNR, CDR2 FQNEAQ (reference sequence). Trimming cost V 5 bases and J 1 base; bases outside gene matches: 13. CDR3 region: CASSPLSGQGVRNTEAFF. The CDR3 coding sequence is TGTGCCAGCAGCCCTCTCTCCGGACAGGGGGTGAGGAACACTGAAGCTTTCTTT.

The chain links TRBV9 to TRBJ2-7, with TRBD2 identical over 7 bases. Per germline, CDR1 SGDLS and CDR2 YYNGEE. With V trimmed by 4 bases and J by 7 bases, 17 bases remained unmatched. The CDR3 consists of 16 residues. The CDR3 spells CASSPGFGAGPWEQYF. CDR3 DNA sequence: TGTGCCAGCAGCCCAGGGTTTGGAGCGGGACCTTGGGAGCAGTACTTC.

The chain recombines TRBV6-2 or TRBV6-3 with TRBJ2-7, with 10 bases aligning to TRBD2. V shed 2 bases and J 1 base; nucleotides not matched to a gene: 8. This CDR3 has 17 residues. Germline assignment: CDR1 MNHEY and CDR2 SVGEGT. The CDR3 here is CASSYPRVAGGSYEQYF. The CDR3 nucleotides read TGTGCCAGCAGTTACCCCCGAGTAGCGGGAGGATCCTACGAGCAGTACTTC.